This paragraph covers one TCR beta chain sequence. There are 14 residues in the CDR3. The germline CDR1 and CDR2 sequences are SGHDN and FVKESK. Between the trimmed V and J ends, which lost 1 base and 3 bases, there was a span of 8 bases. The sample belongs to a study of T cells in Graves' hyperthyroidism and ophthalmopathy. Patients were excluded because of uncontrolled infection, other autoimmune disease, pregnancy or lactation. TCR beta CDR3 regions were amplified from RNA transcripts. The HTBI primer set was used in a first-round RT-PCR of the TCR CDR3. From the multiplex PCR reads, TCRdb called clonotypes with MiXCR, one entry per CDR3 protein. The sample has around 300,000 distinct CDR3 sequences, 14% seen once.

Sequencing input: blood. The chain employs TRBV14 and TRBJ2-3, with a possible D match to TRBD2 (6 bases). The receptor's source is a woman younger than 45 with Graves' hyperthyroidism. The CDR3, as DNA: TGTGCCAGCAGCCAAGGACGGGGGACAGATACGCAGTATTTT. Its protein product is CASSQGRGTDTQYF.